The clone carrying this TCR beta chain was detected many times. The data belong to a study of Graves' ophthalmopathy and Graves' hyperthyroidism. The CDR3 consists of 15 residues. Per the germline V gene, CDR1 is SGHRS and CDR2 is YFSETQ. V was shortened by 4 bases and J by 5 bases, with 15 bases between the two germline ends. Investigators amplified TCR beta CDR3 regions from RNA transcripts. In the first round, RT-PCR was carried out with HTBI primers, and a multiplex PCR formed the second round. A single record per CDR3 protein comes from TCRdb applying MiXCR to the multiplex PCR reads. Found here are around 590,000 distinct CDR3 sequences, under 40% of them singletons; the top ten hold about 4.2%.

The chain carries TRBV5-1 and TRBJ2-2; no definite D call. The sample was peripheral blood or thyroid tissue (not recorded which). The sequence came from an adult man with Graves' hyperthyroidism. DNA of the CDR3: TGCGCCAGCAGCCCACGTCCGGACGGGACCGGGGAGCTGTTTTTT. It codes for CASSPRPDGTGELFF.